This T cell receptor (beta chain) was sequenced in a study of cytomegalovirus exposure and HLA in healthy donors. Study information: Earlier, 100 million to 120 million unique TCR beta sequences were recovered from some 200 million T cells by an analysis. General study findings and limits: A later analysis found that most CMV-associated TCR beta chains appeared HLA-restricted.

CDR3 length: 14 residues. V dropped 2 bases and J dropped 8 bases, with 15 bases sitting between them. Germline CDR1 MDHEN, CDR2 SYDVKM. Donors likely had unrecorded immune exposures despite being nominally healthy when sampled. 13 Jbeta primers and 60 Vbeta primers were used for the PCR. The assay was immunoSEQ multiplex PCR, and TCRdb's table has in-frame clones only and misses some. The table records 150,000 to 200,000 clones, 81% of them present only once. This clone appeared a single time. Its target is not known. V usage is TRBV28 and J usage is TRBJ1-2; perhaps TRBD1 as D (5 bases). This TCR derives from a woman under 30 in good health and CMV-seropositive. Sequences were obtained from PBMCs. The CDR3 DNA reads as TGTGCCAGCAGTTTAGGTCAGGGAGGACGAGGCTACACCTTC. This translates into CASSLGQGGRGYTF.